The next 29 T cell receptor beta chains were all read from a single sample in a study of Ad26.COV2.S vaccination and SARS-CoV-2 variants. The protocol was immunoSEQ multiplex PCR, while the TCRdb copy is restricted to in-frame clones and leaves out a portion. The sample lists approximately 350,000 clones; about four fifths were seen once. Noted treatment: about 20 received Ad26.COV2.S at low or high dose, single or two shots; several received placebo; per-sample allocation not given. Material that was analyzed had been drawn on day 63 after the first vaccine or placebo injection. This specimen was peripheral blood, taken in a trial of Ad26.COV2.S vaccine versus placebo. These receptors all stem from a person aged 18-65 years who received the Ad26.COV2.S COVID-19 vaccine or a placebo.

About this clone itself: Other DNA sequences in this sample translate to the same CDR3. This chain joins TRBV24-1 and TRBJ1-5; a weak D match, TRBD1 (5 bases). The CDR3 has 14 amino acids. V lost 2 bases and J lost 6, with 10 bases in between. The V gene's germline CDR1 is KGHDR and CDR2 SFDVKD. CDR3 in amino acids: CATSDSRGGQPQHF. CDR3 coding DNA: TGTGCCACCAGTGATTCTAGGGGTGGTCAGCCCCAGCATTTT.

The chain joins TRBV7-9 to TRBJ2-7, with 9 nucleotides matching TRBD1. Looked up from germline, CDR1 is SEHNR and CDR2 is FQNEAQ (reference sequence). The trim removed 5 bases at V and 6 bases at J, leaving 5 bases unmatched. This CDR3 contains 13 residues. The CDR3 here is CASSITGGGEQYF. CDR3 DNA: TGTGCCAGCAGCATTACAGGGGGCGGCGAGCAGTACTTC.

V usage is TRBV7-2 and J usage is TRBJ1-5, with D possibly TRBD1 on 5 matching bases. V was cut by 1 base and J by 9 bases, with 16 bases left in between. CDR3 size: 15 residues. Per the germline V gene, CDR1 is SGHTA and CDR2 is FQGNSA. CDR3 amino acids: CASSLVQGSQVPQHF. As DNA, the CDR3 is TGTGCCAGCAGCTTAGTTCAGGGTTCTCAGGTGCCCCAGCATTTT.

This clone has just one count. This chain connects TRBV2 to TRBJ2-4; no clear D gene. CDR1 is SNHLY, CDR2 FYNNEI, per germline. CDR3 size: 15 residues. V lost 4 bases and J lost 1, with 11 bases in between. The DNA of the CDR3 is TGTGCCAGCAGTGCCGAAGGACGGGCCAAAAACATTCAGTACTTC. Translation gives CASSAEGRAKNIQYF.

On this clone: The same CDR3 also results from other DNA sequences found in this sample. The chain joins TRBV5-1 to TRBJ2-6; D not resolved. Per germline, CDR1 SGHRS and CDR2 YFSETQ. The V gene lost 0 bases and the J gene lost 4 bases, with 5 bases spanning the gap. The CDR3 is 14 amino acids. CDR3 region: CASSLGAGANVLTF. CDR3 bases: TGCGCCAGCAGCTTGGGGGCAGGGGCCAACGTCCTGACTTTC. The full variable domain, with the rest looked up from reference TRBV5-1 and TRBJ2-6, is KAGVTQTPRYLIKTRGQQVTLSCSPISGHRSVSWYQQTPGQGLQFLFEYFSETQRNKGNFPGRFSGRQFSNSRSEMNVSTLELGDSALYLCASSLGAGANVLTFGAGSRLTVL.

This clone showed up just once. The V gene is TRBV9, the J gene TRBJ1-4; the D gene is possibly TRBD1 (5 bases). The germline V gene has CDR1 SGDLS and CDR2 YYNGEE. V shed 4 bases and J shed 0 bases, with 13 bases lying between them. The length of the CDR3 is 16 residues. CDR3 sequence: CASSSGTVTTNEKLFF. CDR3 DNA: TGTGCCAGCAGCTCCGGGACCGTGACAACTAATGAAAAACTGTTTTTT.

The chain's CDR3 is CASSYLRGSTDTQYF. In DNA, the CDR3 is TGTGCCAGCAGTTACTTGCGGGGGAGCACAGATACGCAGTATTTT. The V gene is TRBV6-2 or TRBV6-3, the J gene TRBJ2-3, with 7 bases matching TRBD2. This CDR3 is built from 15 residues. Losses at the gene ends were 1 base for V and 0 bases for J; bases not matched to a gene: 1. Germline V gene lookup returns CDR1 MNHEY and CDR2 SVGEGT.

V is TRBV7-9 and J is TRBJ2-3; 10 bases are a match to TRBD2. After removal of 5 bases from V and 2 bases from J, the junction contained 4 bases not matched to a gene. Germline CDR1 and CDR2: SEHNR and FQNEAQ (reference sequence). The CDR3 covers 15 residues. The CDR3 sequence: CASSRGLAVTDTQYF. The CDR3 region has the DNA TGTGCCAGCAGCCGAGGACTAGCGGTCACAGATACGCAGTATTTT.

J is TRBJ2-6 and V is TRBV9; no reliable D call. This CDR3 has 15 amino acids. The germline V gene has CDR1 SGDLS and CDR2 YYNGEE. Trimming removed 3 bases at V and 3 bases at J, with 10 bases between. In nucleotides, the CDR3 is TGTGCCAGCAGCGCGACTGGGCGTGGGGCCAACGTCCTGACTTTC. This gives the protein CASSATGRGANVLTF.

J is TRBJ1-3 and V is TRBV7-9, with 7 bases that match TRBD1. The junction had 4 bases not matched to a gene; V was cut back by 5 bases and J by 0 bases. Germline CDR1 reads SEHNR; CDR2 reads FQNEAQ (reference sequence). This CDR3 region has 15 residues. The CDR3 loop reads CASSVRQGSGNTIYF. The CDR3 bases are TGTGCCAGCAGCGTCAGACAGGGCTCTGGAAACACCATATATTTT. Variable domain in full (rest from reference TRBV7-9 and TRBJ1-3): DTGVSQNPRHKITKRGQNVTFRCDPISEHNRLYWYRQTLGQGPEFLTYFQNEAQLEKSRLLSDRFSAERPKGSFSTLEIQRTEQGDSAMYLCASSVRQGSGNTIYFGEGSWLTVV.

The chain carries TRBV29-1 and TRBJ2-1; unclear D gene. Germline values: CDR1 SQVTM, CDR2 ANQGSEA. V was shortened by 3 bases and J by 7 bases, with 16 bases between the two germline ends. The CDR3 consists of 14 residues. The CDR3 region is CSVEATAIGNEQFF. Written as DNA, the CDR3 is TGCAGCGTTGAGGCTACGGCCATAGGGAATGAGCAGTTCTTC.

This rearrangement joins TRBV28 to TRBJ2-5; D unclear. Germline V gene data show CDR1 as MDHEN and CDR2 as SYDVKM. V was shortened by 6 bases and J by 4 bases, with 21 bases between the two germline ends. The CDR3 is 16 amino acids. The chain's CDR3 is CASSPPLRPSAETQYF. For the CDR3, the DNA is TGTGCCAGCAGCCCGCCACTACGCCCCAGCGCAGAGACCCAGTACTTC. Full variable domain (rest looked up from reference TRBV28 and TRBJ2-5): DVKVTQSSRYLVKRTGEKVFLECVQDMDHENMFWYRQDPGLGLRLIYFSYDVKMKEKGDIPEGYSVSREKKERFSLILESASTNQTSMYLCASSPPLRPSAETQYFGPGTRLLVL.

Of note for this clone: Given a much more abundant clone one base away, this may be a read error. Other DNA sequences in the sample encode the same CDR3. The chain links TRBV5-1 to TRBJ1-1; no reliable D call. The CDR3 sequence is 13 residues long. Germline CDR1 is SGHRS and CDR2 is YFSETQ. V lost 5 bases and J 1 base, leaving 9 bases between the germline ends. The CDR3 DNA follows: TGCGCCAGCAGTCCGGACGGGAACACTGAAGCTTTCTTT. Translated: CASSPDGNTEAFF.

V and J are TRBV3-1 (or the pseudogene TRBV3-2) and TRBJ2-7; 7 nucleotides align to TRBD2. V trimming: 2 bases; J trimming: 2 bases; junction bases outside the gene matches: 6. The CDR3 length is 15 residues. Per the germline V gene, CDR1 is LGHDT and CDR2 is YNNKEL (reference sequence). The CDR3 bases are TGTGCCAGCAGCCAAATAGGCAGCGGGGCCTACGAGCAGTACTTC. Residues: CASSQIGSGAYEQYF.

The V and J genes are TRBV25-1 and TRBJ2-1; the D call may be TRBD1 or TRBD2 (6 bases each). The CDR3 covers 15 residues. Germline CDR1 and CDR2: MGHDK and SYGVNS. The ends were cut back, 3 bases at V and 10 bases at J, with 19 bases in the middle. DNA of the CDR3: TGTGCCAGCAGTGAGGGGGGCATAGGCTCTTTAGAGCAGTTCTTC. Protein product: CASSEGGIGSLEQFF.

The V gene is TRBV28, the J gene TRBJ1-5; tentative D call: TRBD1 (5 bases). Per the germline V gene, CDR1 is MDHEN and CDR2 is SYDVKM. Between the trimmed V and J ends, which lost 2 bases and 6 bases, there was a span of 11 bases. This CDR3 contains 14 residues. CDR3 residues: CASSLGGGSQPQHF. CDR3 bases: TGTGCCAGCAGTTTAGGCGGGGGGAGTCAGCCCCAGCATTTT.

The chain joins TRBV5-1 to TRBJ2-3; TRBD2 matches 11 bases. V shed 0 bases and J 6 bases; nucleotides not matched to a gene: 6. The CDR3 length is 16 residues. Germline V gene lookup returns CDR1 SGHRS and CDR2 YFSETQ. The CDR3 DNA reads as TGCGCCAGCAGCTTGGCCACTAGCGGGGGTTCCGATACGCAGTATTTT. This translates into CASSLATSGGSDTQYF.

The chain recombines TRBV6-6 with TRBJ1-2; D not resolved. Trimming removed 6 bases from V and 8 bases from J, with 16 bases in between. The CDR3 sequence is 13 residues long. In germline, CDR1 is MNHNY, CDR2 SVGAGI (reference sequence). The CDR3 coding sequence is TGTGCCAGCAGCCGTGGGCCAGAGGGAGGCTACACCTTC. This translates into CASSRGPEGGYTF.

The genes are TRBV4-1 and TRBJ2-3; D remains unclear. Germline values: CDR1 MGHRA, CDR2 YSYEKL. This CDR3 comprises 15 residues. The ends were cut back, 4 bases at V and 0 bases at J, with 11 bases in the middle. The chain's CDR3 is CASSPRGGSTDTQYF. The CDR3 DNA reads TGCGCCAGCAGCCCCCGTGGTGGAAGCACAGATACGCAGTATTTT.

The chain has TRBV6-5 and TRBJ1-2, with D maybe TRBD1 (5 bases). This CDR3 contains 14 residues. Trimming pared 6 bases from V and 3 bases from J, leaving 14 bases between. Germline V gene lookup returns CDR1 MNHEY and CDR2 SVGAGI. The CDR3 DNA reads TGTGCCAGCAGGTCTCTCGGGGGACACTATGGCTACACCTTC. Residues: CASRSLGGHYGYTF.

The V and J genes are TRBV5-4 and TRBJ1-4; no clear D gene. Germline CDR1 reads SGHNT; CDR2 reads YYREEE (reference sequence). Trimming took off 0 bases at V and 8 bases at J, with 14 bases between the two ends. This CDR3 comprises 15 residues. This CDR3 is CASSLAPRAGEKLFF. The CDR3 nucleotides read TGTGCCAGCAGCTTGGCCCCAAGGGCTGGGGAAAAACTGTTTTTT.

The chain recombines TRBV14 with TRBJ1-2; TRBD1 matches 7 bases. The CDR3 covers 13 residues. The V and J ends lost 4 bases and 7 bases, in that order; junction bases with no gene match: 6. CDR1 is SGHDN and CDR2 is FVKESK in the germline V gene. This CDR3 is CASSPRGQGGYTF. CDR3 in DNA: TGTGCCAGCAGCCCGAGGGGGCAGGGTGGCTACACCTTC.

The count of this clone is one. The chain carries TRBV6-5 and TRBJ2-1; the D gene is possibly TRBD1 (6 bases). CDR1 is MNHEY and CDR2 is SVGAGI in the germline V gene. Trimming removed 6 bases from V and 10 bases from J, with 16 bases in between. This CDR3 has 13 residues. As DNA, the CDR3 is TGTGCCAGCAGCCCACTATGGGGGCGGGAGCAGTTCTTC. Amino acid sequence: CASSPLWGREQFF.

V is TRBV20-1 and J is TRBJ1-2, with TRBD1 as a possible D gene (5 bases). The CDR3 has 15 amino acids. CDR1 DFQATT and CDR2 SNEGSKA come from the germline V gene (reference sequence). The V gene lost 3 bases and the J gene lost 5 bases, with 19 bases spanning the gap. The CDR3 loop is CSASLVDTEGYGYTF. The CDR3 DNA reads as TGCAGTGCTAGTCTCGTGGACACGGAGGGTTATGGCTACACCTTC.

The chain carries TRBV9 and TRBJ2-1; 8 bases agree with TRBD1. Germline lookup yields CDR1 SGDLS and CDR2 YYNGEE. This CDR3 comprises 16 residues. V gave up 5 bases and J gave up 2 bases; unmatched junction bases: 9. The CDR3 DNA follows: TGTGCCAGCAGTACCTACAGGGGGAATGCCTACAATGAGCAGTTCTTC. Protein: CASSTYRGNAYNEQFF.

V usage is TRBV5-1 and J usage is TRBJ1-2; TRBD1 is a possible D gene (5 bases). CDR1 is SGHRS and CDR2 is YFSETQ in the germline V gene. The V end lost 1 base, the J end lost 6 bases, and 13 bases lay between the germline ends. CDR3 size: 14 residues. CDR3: CASSLLSRVNGYTF. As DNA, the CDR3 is TGCGCCAGCAGCTTGTTAAGCAGGGTAAATGGCTACACCTTC. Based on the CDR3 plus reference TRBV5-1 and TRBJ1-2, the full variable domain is KAGVTQTPRYLIKTRGQQVTLSCSPISGHRSVSWYQQTPGQGLQFLFEYFSETQRNKGNFPGRFSGRQFSNSRSEMNVSTLELGDSALYLCASSLLSRVNGYTFGSGTRLTVV.

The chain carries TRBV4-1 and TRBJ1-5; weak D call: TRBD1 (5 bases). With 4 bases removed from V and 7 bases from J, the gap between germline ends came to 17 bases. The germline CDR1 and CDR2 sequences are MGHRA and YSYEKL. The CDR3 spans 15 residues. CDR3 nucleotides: TGCGCCAGCAGCCGGGACCTAACGGTGGTACAGCCCCAGCATTTT. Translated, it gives CASSRDLTVVQPQHF.

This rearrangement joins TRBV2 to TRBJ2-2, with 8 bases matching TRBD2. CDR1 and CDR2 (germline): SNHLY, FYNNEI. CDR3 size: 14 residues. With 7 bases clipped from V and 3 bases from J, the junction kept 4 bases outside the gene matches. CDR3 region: CASNSGIYTGELFF. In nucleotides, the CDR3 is TGTGCCAGCAATAGCGGGATATACACCGGGGAGCTGTTTTTT.

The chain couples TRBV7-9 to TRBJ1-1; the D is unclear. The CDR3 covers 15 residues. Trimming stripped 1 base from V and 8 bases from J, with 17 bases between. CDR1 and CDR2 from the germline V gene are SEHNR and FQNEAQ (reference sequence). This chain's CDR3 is CASSLGQESAREAFF. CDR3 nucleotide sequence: TGTGCCAGCAGCTTAGGTCAGGAGAGCGCGCGGGAAGCTTTCTTT.